The rows below give T cell receptor beta chains drawn from one sample of a study of T-cell memory formation after mild COVID-19. TCRdb processed the 5' RACE reads anew with MiXCR; each CDR3 protein has one entry. Here the sample spans 470,000 or so distinct CDR3 sequences, roughly 17% being singletons. Sample: PBMCs or a T cell subset sorted from them (not recorded which). These receptors originate from a man between 18 and 29 years old who had mild COVID-19 (a few samples of this study predate the infection). Cell type and time point are not known. Each CDR3 is given with its conserved first and last residue. The D gene is left open where the match is weak. Expanded clones get a size class; other rows say once, few or many, or leave the size out.

TRBV18	-	many	TRBJ2-7	CASSPSSGVDYEQYF	TGTGCCAGCTCACCTTCCTCGGGGGTCGACTACGAGCAGTACTTC
TRBV29-1	-	few	TRBJ1-2	CSTRDGYGYTF	TGCAGCACCCGGGACGGCTATGGCTACACCTTC
TRBV7-2	TRBD2	few	TRBJ2-3	CASSLAAGDTDTQYF	TGTGCCAGCAGCTTAGCTGCGGGGGACACAGATACGCAGTATTTT
TRBV10-3	-	-	TRBJ1-1	CASGRDMNTEAFF	TGTGCCTCAGGGAGGGACATGAACACTGAAGCTTTCTTT
TRBV18	-	-	TRBJ1-3	CASSPLDTASGNTIYF	TGTGCCAGCTCACCGCTGGACACGGCGTCTGGAAACACCATATATTTT
TRBV7-2	-	-	TRBJ1-1	CASSLAGQGKTEAFF	TGTGCCAGCAGCTTAGCGGGTCAGGGGAAGACTGAAGCTTTCTTT
TRBV29-1	TRBD1	-	TRBJ1-2	CSVVGQGDGYTF	TGCAGCGTTGTGGGACAGGGGGATGGCTACACCTTC
TRBV6-5	-	-	TRBJ1-6	CASSYVGGSNADNSPLHF	TGTGCCAGCAGTTACGTAGGAGGGTCTAATGCGGATAATTCACCCCTCCACTTT
TRBV19	-	-	TRBJ2-2	CASRTDTPVTGELFF	TGTGCCAGTAGGACCGATACCCCCGTCACCGGGGAGCTGTTTTTT
TRBV7-4	-	-	TRBJ2-5	CASSLSRGEKQETQYF	TGTGCCAGCAGCTTATCTCGGGGTGAAAAGCAAGAGACCCAGTACTTC
TRBV11-2	-	-	TRBJ1-6	CASSLEHSSPLHF	TGTGCCAGCAGCTTAGAGCACTCTTCACCCCTCCACTTT
TRBV6-2/TRBV6-3	TRBD1	-	TRBJ1-5	CASRPRGTLNQPQHF	TGTGCCAGCAGACCCAGGGGGACCCTCAATCAGCCCCAGCATTTT
TRBV12-3/TRBV12-4	TRBD2	-	TRBJ2-3	CASSLAGAIVNTQYF	TGTGCCAGCAGCTTAGCGGGGGCAATTGTGAATACGCAGTATTTT
TRBV14	TRBD1	-	TRBJ2-1	CASSRATGWNNNEQFF	TGTGCCAGCAGCCGGGCGACAGGGTGGAATAACAATGAGCAGTTCTTC
TRBV7-6	-	many	TRBJ2-1	CASSPQSLANEQFF	TGTGCCAGCAGCCCTCAGAGCCTAGCGAATGAGCAGTTCTTC
TRBV20-1	TRBD2	-	TRBJ2-3	CSANRGGVTDTQYF	TGCAGTGCTAACCGCGGGGGGGTGACAGATACGCAGTATTTT
TRBV5-1	-	few	TRBJ2-1	CASSFGFMAFF	TGCGCCAGCAGCTTCGGTTTTATGGCGTTCTTC
TRBV15	-	few	TRBJ1-4	CATSRVPALGEKLFF	TGTGCCACCAGCAGAGTTCCAGCGTTGGGTGAAAAACTGTTTTTT
TRBV29-1	-	few	TRBJ2-7	CSVSRAGRTLYEQYF	TGCAGCGTTTCCCGGGCAGGTCGAACCCTCTACGAGCAGTACTTC
TRBV18	-	few	TRBJ2-5	CASSPTPGGGGTQYF	TGTGCCAGCTCACCAACGCCGGGGGGCGGAGGGACCCAGTACTTC
TRBV4-2	-	-	TRBJ1-5	CASSQGTVTQPQHF	TGTGCCAGCAGCCAGGGGACGGTAACGCAGCCCCAGCATTTT
TRBV12-3/TRBV12-4	-	-	TRBJ2-5	CASSFLGRVTETQYF	TGTGCCAGCAGTTTTCTGGGCAGGGTAACGGAGACCCAGTACTTC
TRBV7-3	TRBD2	many	TRBJ2-1	CASSPNSGASYNEQFF	TGTGCCAGCAGCCCCAATAGCGGGGCCTCCTACAATGAGCAGTTCTTC
TRBV5-4	-	few	TRBJ2-2	CASSLGGIGELFF	TGTGCCAGCAGCTTGGGAGGGATCGGGGAGCTGTTTTTT
TRBV7-9	TRBD1	few	TRBJ2-1	CASSLRTGTRDEQFF	TGTGCCAGCAGCTTAAGGACAGGGACTCGGGATGAGCAGTTCTTC
TRBV5-6	-	-	TRBJ2-4	CASSRPGDIQYF	TGTGCCAGCAGCAGACCTGGGGACATTCAGTACTTC
TRBV7-2	-	few	TRBJ1-3	CASSSQHISGNTIYF	TGTGCCAGCAGCTCCCAACATATCTCTGGAAACACCATATATTTT
TRBV7-6	-	-	TRBJ2-7	CASSLVSGTSTYEQYF	TGTGCCAGCAGCTTAGTTTCCGGGACATCGACCTACGAGCAGTACTTC
TRBV7-8	-	few	TRBJ2-5	CASSSDWDQETQYF	TGTGCCAGCAGCTCAGACTGGGACCAAGAGACCCAGTACTTC
TRBV6-5	-	-	TRBJ2-5	CASSPSVGRETQYF	TGTGCCAGCAGTCCCTCGGTGGGCCGGGAGACCCAGTACTTC
TRBV7-2	TRBD2	few	TRBJ2-1	CASSLASGEYNEQFF	TGTGCCAGCAGCTTAGCTAGCGGGGAGTACAATGAGCAGTTCTTC
TRBV25-1	-	few	TRBJ1-6	CASRRGRVVNSPLHF	TGTGCCAGCCGACGGGGCAGGGTCGTAAATTCACCCCTCCACTTT
TRBV24-1	-	few	TRBJ2-6	CATKGGLSGANVLTF	TGTGCCACCAAGGGGGGGCTTTCTGGGGCCAACGTCCTGACTTTC
TRBV4-1	-	few	TRBJ1-6	CASSQPQRIVNSPLHF	TGCGCCAGCAGCCAACCTCAGCGAATCGTCAATTCACCCCTCCACTTT
TRBV7-3	TRBD2	-	TRBJ2-2	CASSIPLAGTGELFF	TGTGCCAGCAGCATACCACTAGCGGGCACCGGGGAGCTGTTTTTT
TRBV7-2	-	few	TRBJ2-5	CASSLAIDLLETQYF	TGTGCCAGCAGCTTAGCGATAGACCTATTAGAGACCCAGTACTTC
TRBV3-1	-	few	TRBJ2-7	CASSQRDRSGLEQYF	TGTGCCAGCAGCCAAAGGGACCGCTCCGGTCTCGAGCAGTACTTC
TRBV3-1	-	many	TRBJ2-3	CASSQSGGDTQYF	TGTGCCAGCAGCCAAAGTGGCGGAGATACGCAGTATTTT
TRBV5-1	-	-	TRBJ2-3	CASSLRSPTVGGGSDTQYF	TGCGCCAGCAGCTTGAGGTCCCCTACAGTGGGGGGAGGATCAGATACGCAGTATTTT
TRBV20-1	-	-	TRBJ1-3	CSARDIRSSGNTIYF	TGCAGTGCTAGAGATATTCGGAGCTCTGGAAACACCATATATTTT
TRBV29-1	TRBD1	many	TRBJ2-5	CSVDTGGTEETQYF	TGCAGCGTCGACACAGGGGGAACTGAAGAGACCCAGTACTTC
TRBV29-1	-	-	TRBJ2-2	CSVATANTGELFF	TGCAGCGTTGCCACAGCTAACACCGGGGAGCTGTTTTTT
TRBV29-1	-	few	TRBJ2-3	CSGGGGVGEDTQYF	TGCAGCGGTGGGGGTGGAGTGGGCGAAGATACGCAGTATTTT
TRBV11-2	-	-	TRBJ1-4	CASSLRRGVVLEKLFF	TGTGCCAGCAGCTTAAGGCGGGGAGTTGTCCTTGAAAAACTGTTTTTT
TRBV20-1	TRBD1	-	TRBJ1-2	CSARPTGGLNYGYTF	TGCAGTGCTAGGCCAACAGGGGGCCTAAACTATGGCTACACCTTC
TRBV4-3	-	few	TRBJ2-5	CASSQDKETQYF	TGCGCCAGCAGCCAAGACAAAGAGACCCAGTACTTC
TRBV3-1	-	-	TRBJ2-3	CASSQDALPRTDTQYF	TGTGCCAGCAGCCAAGATGCTTTACCCAGAACAGATACGCAGTATTTT
TRBV12-3/TRBV12-4	-	few	TRBJ1-5	CASRRGGLGQPQHF	TGTGCCAGCAGAAGGGGGGGTCTCGGCCAGCCCCAGCATTTT
TRBV7-9	-	-	TRBJ1-1	CASSLSPDTEAFF	TGTGCCAGCAGCTTGTCCCCGGACACTGAAGCTTTCTTT
TRBV12-3/TRBV12-4	TRBD1	few	TRBJ2-2	CASSPGTGVPGELFF	TGTGCCAGCAGTCCCGGGACAGGGGTTCCCGGGGAGCTGTTTTTT
TRBV7-8	-	few	TRBJ1-1	CASSVRDATEAFF	TGTGCCAGCAGCGTCCGGGACGCCACTGAAGCTTTCTTT
TRBV7-2	-	few	TRBJ1-2	CASSPDSNSYGYTF	TGTGCCAGCAGCCCCGACAGTAACAGCTATGGCTACACCTTC
TRBV5-1	-	-	TRBJ2-2	CASSSLTSQDTGELFF	TGCGCCAGCAGCTCCCTGACTAGTCAGGACACCGGGGAGCTGTTTTTT
TRBV6-5	-	-	TRBJ1-4	CASSYSSGVWTNEKLFF	TGTGCCAGCAGTTACTCGAGCGGGGTTTGGACTAATGAAAAACTGTTTTTT
TRBV6-2/TRBV6-3	-	-	TRBJ2-7	CASSYSELPSYEQYF	TGTGCCAGCAGTTACTCGGAGCTGCCTTCCTACGAGCAGTACTTC
TRBV5-1	-	-	TRBJ2-3	CASIPESGTQYF	TGCGCCAGCATCCCCGAATCCGGTACGCAGTATTTT
TRBV20-1	TRBD2	-	TRBJ2-5	CSALAGGPGETQYF	TGCAGTGCGCTTGCGGGGGGGCCTGGGGAGACCCAGTACTTC
TRBV3-1	-	-	TRBJ2-7	CASSPYTGTVSYEQYF	TGTGCCAGCAGCCCTTATACCGGGACGGTCTCCTACGAGCAGTACTTC
TRBV4-2	-	few	TRBJ2-1	CASSRDLPGEQFF	TGTGCCAGCAGCCGGGACCTCCCCGGTGAGCAGTTCTTC